This entry lists 13 T cell receptor beta chains sequenced from one sample in a study of Ad26.COV2.S vaccination and SARS-CoV-2 variants. The table came from immunoSEQ multiplex PCR; TCRdb's copy has only in-frame clones and leaves some out. The sample yields hundreds of thousands of clones, over 80% seen once. Treatment in this sample: over 15 received Ad26.COV2.S at low or high dose, single or two shots; roughly five received placebo; per-sample allocation not given. Sample collection was performed on day 63 after the first vaccine or placebo injection. The sample here was peripheral blood, taken in a trial of Ad26.COV2.S vaccine versus placebo. Source of these receptors: a person aged 18-65 years who received the Ad26.COV2.S COVID-19 vaccine or a placebo.

With respect to this clone: Germline and junction disagree at one end, which may indicate a read error. This chain links TRBV11-2 with TRBJ2-3; D perhaps matches TRBD1 (5 bases). This CDR3 is 14 amino acids long. Germline values: CDR1 SGHAT, CDR2 FQNNGV. The CDR3 here is CASSLDRLEDTQYF. CDR3 coding DNA: TGTGCCAGCAGCCTAGACAGATTGGAGGATACGCAGTATTTT.

The chain combines TRBV4-1 with TRBJ1-2; D perhaps matches TRBD1 (6 bases). The germline V gene encodes CDR1 MGHRA and CDR2 YSYEKL. The CDR3 covers 17 residues. The V and J ends lost 1 base and 2 bases respectively, with 17 bases between them. The CDR3 region has the DNA TGCGCCAGCAGCCAAGTGGCCCCGGGGGCCATAAACTATGGCTACACCTTC. Translating it yields CASSQVAPGAINYGYTF.

This clone has only one observation. V usage is TRBV9 and J usage is TRBJ2-7, with D perhaps TRBD2 (6 bases). V lost 2 bases, J lost 3 bases, and 12 bases lay in between. Germline V gene sequence: CDR1 SGDLS, CDR2 YYNGEE. There are 14 residues in the CDR3. CDR3 amino acids: CASSVGGFGYEQYF. CDR3 bases: TGTGCCAGCAGCGTTGGAGGGTTCGGCTACGAGCAGTACTTC.

The chain combines TRBV21-1 with TRBJ2-7; the table calls TRBD2, which could not be checked here. TRBV21-1 is assigned pseudogene status. The CDR3 sequence is 15 residues long. CDR3 in amino acids: CASSLAGGTTYEQYF. The CDR3 bases are TGTGCCAGCAGCCTAGCGGGGGGTACTACCTACGAGCAGTACTTC.

This clone occurred a few times. The chain combines TRBV7-9 with TRBJ2-2; TRBD2 is a possible D gene (5 bases). The V gene's germline CDR1 is SEHNR and CDR2 FQNEAQ (reference sequence). This CDR3 has 16 residues. Trimming took off 1 base at V and 1 base at J, with 10 bases between the two ends. The CDR3 spells CASSLVLGENTGELFF. Here the CDR3 DNA reads TGTGCCAGCAGCTTAGTGTTGGGAGAGAACACCGGGGAGCTGTTTTTT.

This chain connects TRBV6-2 or TRBV6-3 to TRBJ2-7; no firm D call. Germline values: CDR1 MNHEY, CDR2 SVGEGT. This CDR3 is 13 amino acids long. Trimming shortened V by 5 bases and J by 4 bases, and 12 bases separated the two germline ends. CDR3 sequence: CASSGINLYEQYF. The CDR3 region has the DNA TGTGCCAGCAGTGGGATTAACCTATACGAGCAGTACTTC.

The rearrangement links TRBV4-3 to TRBJ2-2, with D perhaps matching TRBD2 (5 bases). The CDR3 is 17 residues long. Germline loops: CDR1 LGHNA, CDR2 YSLEER. The V and J ends lost 0 bases and 4 bases respectively, with 15 bases between them. The CDR3 nucleotides are TGCGCCAGCAGCCAAGATCTGGCAGCCCGGGGCACCGGGGAGCTGTTTTTT. This sequence encodes CASSQDLAARGTGELFF.

The chain links TRBV19 to TRBJ2-1; 14 nucleotides match TRBD2. The CDR3 has 18 residues. Germline V gene data show CDR1 as LNHDA and CDR2 as SQIVND (reference sequence). Losses at the gene ends were 4 bases for V and 3 bases for J; bases not matched to a gene: 8. CDR3: CASSTGLAGALRYNEQFF. The CDR3, as DNA: TGTGCCAGTAGTACGGGACTAGCGGGGGCCTTGCGCTACAATGAGCAGTTCTTC.

The V gene is TRBV11-2, the J gene TRBJ1-4; possible D gene TRBD1, 6 bases. This CDR3 is 18 amino acids long. Deletions cut 1 base from V and 5 bases from J, with 20 bases between. The germline gives CDR1 SGHAT, CDR2 FQNNGV. CDR3 loop: CASSLARDTTLQNEKLFF. The CDR3 DNA is TGTGCCAGCAGCTTAGCCCGGGACACCACACTTCAAAATGAAAAACTGTTTTTT.

This clone appeared a single time. CDR3 region: CASSFVGGPYEQYF. DNA of the CDR3: TGTGCCAGCAGTTTTGTCGGGGGACCCTACGAGCAGTACTTC. V is TRBV6-2 or TRBV6-3 and J is TRBJ2-7, with D perhaps matching TRBD2 (6 bases). The V gene lost 4 bases and the J gene lost 2 bases, with 12 bases spanning the gap. The CDR3 loop spans 14 amino acids. Germline lookup yields CDR1 MNHEY and CDR2 SVGEGT.

This chain uses TRBV29-1 with TRBJ2-7; D gene uncertain. CDR1 and CDR2 from the germline V gene are SQVTM and ANQGSEA. V was cut by 6 bases and J by 2 bases, with 8 bases left in between. This CDR3 comprises 11 residues. CDR3 DNA sequence: TGCAGCGTGAAAAGGGCCTACGAGCAGTACTTC. Protein: CSVKRAYEQYF.

This sequence joins TRBV20-1 and TRBJ2-7; TRBD1 is a possible D gene (5 bases). Germline-derived CDR1 and CDR2 are DFQATT and SNEGSKA (reference sequence). CDR3 length: 14 residues. The germline V and J ends were trimmed by 3 bases and 2 bases, with 14 bases remaining between them. CDR3 nucleotides: TGCAGTGCTAGTTCCCCGACAGTAACCTACGAGCAGTACTTC. This codes for CSASSPTVTYEQYF.

The gene calls are TRBV11-2 and TRBJ2-7; unclear D gene. Germline V gene sequence: CDR1 SGHAT, CDR2 FQNNGV. Trimming pared 1 base from V and 6 bases from J, leaving 4 bases between. This CDR3 comprises 11 residues. CDR3 nucleotides: TGTGCCAGCAGCTTAGTGGTCGAGCAGTACTTC. Its translation: CASSLVVEQYF.